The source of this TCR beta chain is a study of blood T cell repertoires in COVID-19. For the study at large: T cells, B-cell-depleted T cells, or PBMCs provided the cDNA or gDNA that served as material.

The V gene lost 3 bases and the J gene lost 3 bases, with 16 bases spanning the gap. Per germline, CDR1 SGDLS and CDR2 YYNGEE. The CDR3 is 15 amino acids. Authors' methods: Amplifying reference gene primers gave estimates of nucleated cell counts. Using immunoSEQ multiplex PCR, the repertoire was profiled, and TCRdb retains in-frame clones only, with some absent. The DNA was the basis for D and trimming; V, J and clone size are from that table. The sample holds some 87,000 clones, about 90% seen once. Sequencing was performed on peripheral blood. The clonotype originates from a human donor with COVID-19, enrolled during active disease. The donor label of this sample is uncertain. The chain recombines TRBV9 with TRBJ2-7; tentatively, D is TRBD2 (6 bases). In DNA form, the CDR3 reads TGTGCCAGCAGCGCCACAGGACTACCATTCTACGAGCAGTACTTC. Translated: CASSATGLPFYEQYF.